Listed here are 27 T cell receptor beta chains from one sample, sequenced in a study of T cells after posttransplantation cyclophosphamide. Busulfan-fludarabine conditioning, marrow transplant, and cyclophosphamide on days +3 and +4 were administered. Sequencing used immunoSEQ multiplex PCR; TCRdb keeps in-frame clones, though not all of them. The sample lists about 910 clones, roughly 59% occurring once. Sequencing was performed on CD8+ T cells sorted from blood, taken after allogeneic stem cell transplant with posttransplant cyclophosphamide. The source of these receptors is a male patient aged 50 to 60 who received an allogeneic stem cell transplant from an unrelated donor, was CMV-positive, and had acute GVHD only. Among the T cells, some may be from the graft donor.

By share, this clone ranks as large (0.1 to 1%). J is TRBJ2-3 and V is TRBV7-9; 10 bases align to TRBD2. Trimming cost V 5 bases and J 5 bases; bases outside gene matches: 13. Per the germline V gene, CDR1 is SEHNR and CDR2 is FQNEAQ (reference sequence). This CDR3 is 17 amino acids long. CDR3 in DNA: TGTGCCAGCAGCGCGCCGCGAGCGGGAGGGCGGAAAGATACGCAGTATTTT. It codes for CASSAPRAGGRKDTQYF.

The CDR3 DNA follows: TGTGCCAGCAGCCCCAGGGGTTTCAGGGAGTCCACAGATACGCAGTATTTT. Translated, it gives CASSPRGFRESTDTQYF. This chain links TRBV7-9 with TRBJ2-3, with D perhaps matching TRBD1 (6 bases). The CDR3 has 17 residues. CDR1 and CDR2 (germline): SEHNR, FQNEAQ (reference sequence). Trimming took off 5 bases at V and 2 bases at J, with 20 bases between the two ends.

This chain joins TRBV7-3 and TRBJ2-3; TRBD1 matches at 7 bases. Trimming at V came to 5 bases and at J to 4 bases, leaving 3 bases not matched to a gene. Germline lookup yields CDR1 SGHTA and CDR2 FQGTGA. The CDR3 sequence is 13 residues long. In DNA, the CDR3 is TGTGCCAGCAGCCCCCAGGGGGCAGATACGCAGTATTTT. Translating it yields CASSPQGADTQYF.

This clone was seen more than once but under ten times. In nucleotides, the CDR3 is TGTGCCAGCAGTGAATCGGGGGGGATTACCTACGAGCAGTACTTC. This encodes CASSESGGITYEQYF. J is TRBJ2-7 and V is TRBV13; 8 bases fit TRBD2. J lost 2 bases, V lost 6 bases, and 9 bases had no gene match. CDR3 length: 15 amino acids. Germline V gene data show CDR1 as PRHDT and CDR2 as FYEKMQ (reference sequence).

By share of the sample, this clone is large. This specimen includes other DNA sequences encoding the same CDR3. The chain carries TRBV19 and TRBJ2-7; D ambiguous. Trimming shortened V by 6 bases and J by 4 bases, and 7 bases separated the two germline ends. The length of the CDR3 is 11 residues. In germline, CDR1 is LNHDA, CDR2 SQIVND (reference sequence). This CDR3 reads CASSHRYEQYF. The CDR3 coding sequence is TGTGCCAGTAGCCATCGGTACGAGCAGTACTTC.

V usage is TRBV6-6 and J usage is TRBJ2-1; 9 nucleotides line up with TRBD1. Trimming cost V 4 bases and J 4 bases; bases outside gene matches: 8. CDR1 and CDR2 (germline): MNHNY, SVGAGI (reference sequence). CDR3 size: 16 residues. CDR3 in DNA: TGTGCCAGCAGTTTCGGGACAGGGTCAGGGTACAATGAGCAGTTCTTC. It codes for CASSFGTGSGYNEQFF.

In this sample, this clone turned up a few times. The rearrangement uses TRBV5-5 and TRBJ2-3; D is unclear. Looked up from germline, CDR1 is SGHKS and CDR2 is YYEKEE (reference sequence). The CDR3 totals 14 residues. With 1 base removed from V and 0 bases from J, the gap between germline ends came to 6 bases. The CDR3 region is CASSLYGSTDTQYF. CDR3 sequence (DNA): TGTGCCAGCAGCTTGTACGGTAGCACAGATACGCAGTATTTT.

The chain joins TRBV7-9 to TRBJ2-5; 7 nucleotides line up with TRBD1. Losses at the gene ends were 4 bases for V and 5 bases for J; bases not matched to a gene: 19. Germline V gene data show CDR1 as SEHNR and CDR2 as FQNEAQ (reference sequence). This CDR3 has 18 residues. CDR3 region: CASSSIEGATVLQETQYF. The CDR3 DNA reads as TGTGCCAGCAGCTCCATTGAGGGGGCTACGGTTCTACAGGAGACCCAGTACTTC. Full variable domain (missing parts from reference TRBV7-9 and TRBJ2-5): DTGVSQNPRHKITKRGQNVTFRCDPISEHNRLYWYRQTLGQGPEFLTYFQNEAQLEKSRLLSDRFSAERPKGSFSTLEIQRTEQGDSAMYLCASSSIEGATVLQETQYFGPGTRLLVL.

The CDR3, as DNA: TGTGCCAGCAGTTTATACCCAGGGAAGGGATATAGCAATCAGCCCCAGCATTTT. It encodes CASSLYPGKGYSNQPQHF. V and J are TRBV28 and TRBJ1-5, with D possibly TRBD1 on 5 matching bases. The CDR3 sequence is 18 residues long. The V end lost 1 base, the J end lost 0 bases, and 16 bases lay between the germline ends. Germline V CDR1 and CDR2: MDHEN, SYDVKM.

V usage is TRBV28 and J usage is TRBJ2-1, with 8 bases that match TRBD1. V lost 2 bases, J lost 7 bases, and 7 bases stayed unmatched. Germline lookup yields CDR1 MDHEN and CDR2 SYDVKM. The CDR3 has 15 residues. The CDR3 DNA sequence: TGTGCCAGCAGTTTAGGGCCAGGGGGCTTAAATGAGCAGTTCTTC. Its translation: CASSLGPGGLNEQFF.

The chain couples TRBV30 to TRBJ2-7; TRBD1 agrees at 9 bases. The CDR3 covers 14 residues. J lost 7 bases, V lost 2 bases, and 9 bases had no gene match. The germline CDR1 and CDR2 sequences are GTSNPN and SVGIG (reference sequence). The CDR3 loop is CAWSRGTGQAEQYF. CDR3 coding DNA: TGTGCCTGGAGTAGGGGGACAGGGCAGGCGGAGCAGTACTTC.

In the case of this clone: A read error is likely here: a far larger clone is one base away. The chain joins TRBV19 to TRBJ2-1, with 7 bases fitting TRBD2. Per the germline V gene, CDR1 is LNHDA and CDR2 is SQIVND (reference sequence). CDR3 size: 15 residues. The CDR3 region has the DNA TGTGCCAGTAGTCTCTCAGGGACTACCGACAATGATCAGTTCTTC. It codes for CASSLSGTTDNDQFF.

The chain couples TRBV28 to TRBJ1-2, with D possibly being TRBD1 (5 bases). In germline, CDR1 is MDHEN, CDR2 SYDVKM. V lost 4 bases and J lost 6, with 18 bases in between. The CDR3 is made up of 15 amino acids. This CDR3 is CASSSIDGGRDGYTF. Written as DNA, the CDR3 is TGTGCCAGCAGTTCAATCGACGGGGGTCGGGATGGCTACACCTTC.

The chain employs TRBV14 and TRBJ1-2; 7 positions agree with TRBD1. The CDR3 contains 17 residues. J gave up 2 bases and V 1 base, and 10 bases lay outside the gene matches. Germline V lookup: CDR1 SGHDN, CDR2 FVKESK. The CDR3 loop is CASSQATRDSINYGYTF. Here the CDR3 DNA reads TGTGCCAGCAGCCAAGCGACGCGGGACAGCATAAACTATGGCTACACCTTC. Combining the CDR3 with reference TRBV14 and TRBJ1-2 gives the whole variable domain EAGVTQFPSHSVIEKGQTVTLRCDPISGHDNLYWYRRVMGKEIKFLLHFVKESKQDESGMPNNRFLAERTGGTYSTLKVQPAELEDSGVYFCASSQATRDSINYGYTFGSGTRLTVV.

The chain uses TRBV5-6 and TRBJ2-7; D not resolved. The CDR3 is made up of 13 amino acids. Germline CDR1 is SGHDT and CDR2 is YYEEEE. V was cut by 4 bases and J by 1 base, with 9 bases left in between. The CDR3 DNA is TGTGCCAGCAGCCCGTCAGTGTCCTACGAGCAGTACTTC. It encodes CASSPSVSYEQYF.

This clone was recorded a few times. The chain combines TRBV27 with TRBJ2-3; D unresolved. This CDR3 has 13 residues. V was pared by 6 bases and J by 6 bases, with 13 bases between. Germline CDR1 reads MNHEY; CDR2 reads SMNVEV (reference sequence). The CDR3 is CASRTGAVDTQYF. The DNA of the CDR3 is TGTGCCAGCAGGACTGGAGCCGTTGATACGCAGTATTTT.

The chain carries TRBV30 and TRBJ1-1; D perhaps matches TRBD1 (5 bases). There are 15 residues in the CDR3. V was clipped by 5 bases and J by 0 bases, with 16 bases between them. Germline-derived CDR1 and CDR2 are GTSNPN and SVGIG (reference sequence). In DNA form, the CDR3 reads TGTGCCTGGTCCACTGGGGGGGGACTGAACACTGAAGCTTTCTTT. This translates into CAWSTGGGLNTEAFF.

The table lists this clone with a few counts. The chain is built from TRBV2 and TRBJ2-7, with 8 bases aligning to TRBD1. CDR3 length: 15 residues. With 6 bases clipped from V and 5 bases from J, the junction kept 12 bases outside the gene matches. The germline gives CDR1 SNHLY, CDR2 FYNNEI. The CDR3 protein is CASSLDGTGHNEQYF. The CDR3 coding sequence is TGTGCCAGCAGCTTAGACGGGACAGGCCATAACGAGCAGTACTTC.

The rearrangement joins TRBV19 to TRBJ2-3, with D unclear. Germline assignment: CDR1 LNHDA and CDR2 SQIVND (reference sequence). This CDR3 has 12 residues. V shed 5 bases and J shed 3 bases, with 6 bases lying between them. The DNA for the CDR3 is TGTGCCAGTAGTGCCACTACAGATACGCAGTATTTT. Its protein product is CASSATTDTQYF.

J is TRBJ2-7 and V is TRBV7-6; D may be TRBD1 (5 bases). Germline lookup yields CDR1 SGHVS and CDR2 FNYEAQ. The CDR3 runs to 15 residues. V lost 1 base and J 3 bases, leaving 13 bases between the germline ends. CDR3 protein: CASSLGTQGLYEQYF. In nucleotides, the CDR3 is TGTGCCAGCAGCTTAGGGACCCAGGGCCTCTACGAGCAGTACTTC.

The rearrangement uses TRBV7-9 and TRBJ2-1; D remains ambiguous. The CDR3 covers 15 residues. Trimming removed 7 bases from V and 1 base from J, with 14 bases in between. From germline, CDR1 is SEHNR and CDR2 FQNEAQ (reference sequence). The CDR3 loop is CASNVLEFSYNEQFF. For the CDR3, the DNA is TGTGCCAGCAACGTGCTAGAGTTTTCCTACAATGAGCAGTTCTTC.

In this sample, this clone turned up once. The chain links TRBV21-1 to TRBJ2-1; the table gives TRBD2 as D, unverified against the DNA. TRBV21-1 is a pseudogene segment. The CDR3 totals 16 residues. The CDR3 loop is CASSKGPSLSYNEQFF. In DNA, the CDR3 is TGTGCCAGCAGCAAAGGTCCCTCCCTCTCCTACAATGAGCAGTTCTTC.

This chain connects TRBV28 to TRBJ1-5; D gene unclear. CDR1 is MDHEN and CDR2 is SYDVKM in the germline V gene. Trimming left V 4 bases short and J 0 bases short, with 7 bases between. The CDR3 extends over 14 amino acids. The CDR3 region is CASSYPVSNQPQHF. In nucleotides, the CDR3 is TGTGCCAGCAGTTATCCAGTTAGCAATCAGCCCCAGCATTTT.

The rearrangement joins TRBV6-1 to TRBJ2-7; weak D call: TRBD1 (5 bases). The V end lost 11 bases, the J end lost 2 bases, and 7 bases lay between the germline ends. The germline V gene encodes CDR1 MNHNS and CDR2 SASEGT. The CDR3 covers 10 residues. The CDR3 sequence is CAVGPYEQYF. CDR3 DNA: TGTGCCGTGGGGCCCTACGAGCAGTACTTC.

The rearrangement links TRBV7-9 to TRBJ2-7, with D hard to call. This CDR3 contains 13 residues. The germline gives CDR1 SEHNR, CDR2 FQNEAQ (reference sequence). Trimming pared 4 bases from V and 4 bases from J, leaving 11 bases between. Here the CDR3 DNA reads TGTGCCAGCAGCTCGCCCTCAGGATACGAGCAGTACTTC. This codes for CASSSPSGYEQYF. The full variable domain, its missing parts supplied by reference TRBV7-9 and TRBJ2-7, is DTGVSQNPRHKITKRGQNVTFRCDPISEHNRLYWYRQTLGQGPEFLTYFQNEAQLEKSRLLSDRFSAERPKGSFSTLEIQRTEQGDSAMYLCASSSPSGYEQYFGPGTRLTVT.

V gene TRBV7-6 combines with J gene TRBJ2-3; D gene uncertain. CDR3 size: 14 residues. The ends were cut back, 1 base at V and 2 bases at J, with 7 bases in the middle. Germline CDR1 SGHVS, CDR2 FNYEAQ. CDR3 residues: CASSLEATTDTQYF. The CDR3 region has the DNA TGTGCCAGCAGCTTAGAAGCGACCACAGATACGCAGTATTTT.

This clone appeared a few times. The V call is TRBV27, the J call TRBJ2-7; 7 bases are a match to TRBD1. The DNA end is more similar to TRBJ2-4, so the J call may be wrong. Germline CDR1 and CDR2: MNHEY and SMNVEV (reference sequence). This CDR3 region has 17 residues. CDR3 sequence: CASSSRQGEIAKNIQYF. The CDR3 region has the DNA TGTGCCAGCAGTTCCCGGCAGGGGGAAATAGCCAAAAACATTCAGTACTTC.